This entry lists 15 T cell receptor beta chains sequenced from one sample in a study of blood T cell repertoires in COVID-19. This table comes from immunoSEQ multiplex PCR, and its TCRdb copy is limited to in-frame clones, with some not included. This table has 150,000 to 200,000 clones, around 84% appearing once. Sequenced input: peripheral blood. The source of these receptors is a man aged 50-60 years with active or convalescent COVID-19.

This clone was recorded once. The V call is TRBV9, the J call TRBJ1-6; TRBD1 matches 9 bases. Germline loops: CDR1 SGDLS, CDR2 YYNGEE. V shed 4 bases, J shed 7 bases, and the junction held 6 bases outside the gene matches. The CDR3 covers 15 residues. The CDR3 spells CASSYRQGENSPLHF. CDR3 nucleotides: TGTGCCAGCAGCTATCGACAGGGGGAAAATTCACCCCTCCACTTT.

This sequence joins TRBV9 and TRBJ1-1; 9 bases fit TRBD1. Per germline, CDR1 SGDLS and CDR2 YYNGEE. The CDR3 totals 14 residues. The junction had 6 bases not matched to a gene; V was cut back by 3 bases and J by 6 bases. CDR3 sequence reads: CASSAGTGRSEAFF. CDR3 in DNA: TGTGCCAGCAGCGCCGGGACAGGGAGGTCTGAAGCTTTCTTT.

This clone has only a few counts. The chain carries TRBV7-9 and TRBJ2-2; 7 nucleotides agree with TRBD1. Germline CDR1 and CDR2: SEHNR and FQNEAQ (reference sequence). The junction had 9 bases not matched to a gene; V was cut back by 6 bases and J by 5 bases. This CDR3 is built from 15 residues. CDR3 loop: CASSSNRGWTGELFF. The CDR3 region has the DNA TGTGCCAGCAGTTCAAACAGGGGATGGACCGGGGAGCTGTTTTTT.

The chain couples TRBV6-5 to TRBJ2-3; D is unclear. The V gene lost 5 bases and the J gene lost 4 bases, with 10 bases spanning the gap. The CDR3 is 13 amino acids. CDR1 and CDR2 (germline): MNHEY, SVGAGI. The CDR3 DNA reads TGTGCCAGCAGTCCCTCCCCAGCAGATACGCAGTATTTT. Residues: CASSPSPADTQYF.

This chain uses TRBV12-3 or TRBV12-4 with TRBJ1-5; D may be TRBD1 (5 bases). V lost 6 bases and J 9 bases, leaving 15 bases between the germline ends. The CDR3 has 13 residues. CDR3 sequence: CASRLRGGGPQHF. DNA for the CDR3: TGTGCCAGCAGGCTGAGGGGCGGGGGGCCCCAGCATTTT.

This rearrangement joins TRBV24-1 to TRBJ1-1; 10 positions agree with TRBD1. This CDR3 is 16 amino acids long. V shed 2 bases and J 5 bases; nucleotides not matched to a gene: 7. Germline lookup yields CDR1 KGHDR and CDR2 SFDVKD. DNA for the CDR3: TGTGCCACCAGTGATTCCGGGACAGGGGATAGAACTGAAGCTTTCTTT. Translating gives CATSDSGTGDRTEAFF.

The chain employs TRBV10-3 and TRBJ1-1; D perhaps matches TRBD1 (6 bases). In germline, CDR1 is ENHRY, CDR2 SYGVKD. Trimming removed 6 bases from V and 1 base from J, with 9 bases in between. CDR3 length equals 13 residues. The CDR3 DNA sequence: TGTGCCATCAGAATGGACAGGAACACTGAAGCTTTCTTT. The encoded protein is CAIRMDRNTEAFF.

This chain connects TRBV9 to TRBJ2-5; D is possibly TRBD1 (6 bases). Germline CDR1 is SGDLS and CDR2 is YYNGEE. Between the trimmed V and J ends, which lost 0 bases and 5 bases, there was a span of 8 bases. The CDR3 runs 13 residues. The CDR3 nucleotides are TGTGCCAGCAGCGTAGCCAGGGGTGAGACCCAGTACTTC. Its translation is CASSVARGETQYF.

The CDR3: CASTEGQGAFYEQYF. The DNA for the CDR3 is TGTGCCAGCACGGAAGGGCAGGGGGCGTTTTACGAGCAGTACTTC. The chain joins TRBV2 to TRBJ2-7; 8 bases fit TRBD1. The V gene end was trimmed by 7 bases and the J gene end by 4 bases; junction bases not matched to a gene: 12. The CDR3 is 15 residues long. Germline CDR1 is SNHLY and CDR2 is FYNNEI.

The CDR3: CATSDTGLAGGTNEQFF. The DNA for the CDR3 is TGTGCCACCAGTGATACCGGACTAGCGGGGGGAACAAATGAGCAGTTCTTC. The chain employs TRBV24-1 and TRBJ2-1, with TRBD2 matching 14 bases. The CDR3 consists of 17 residues. The V segment lost 3 bases and the J segment 7 bases; nucleotides outside the gene matches: 7. The germline V gene encodes CDR1 KGHDR and CDR2 SFDVKD.

This clone was observed a handful of times. Here the CDR3 reads CASSEVNRGEQYF. The CDR3 DNA is TGTGCCAGCAGTGAAGTAAATCGAGGCGAGCAGTACTTC. The V gene is TRBV2, the J gene TRBJ2-7; D unresolved. The germline gives CDR1 SNHLY, CDR2 FYNNEI. This CDR3 is 13 amino acids long. With 1 base removed from V and 6 bases from J, the gap between germline ends came to 10 bases.

The genes are TRBV5-5 and TRBJ1-2; D may be TRBD1 (5 bases). This CDR3 has 13 amino acids. Deletions cut 4 bases from V and 6 bases from J, with 13 bases between. Germline CDR1 is SGHKS and CDR2 is YYEKEE (reference sequence). CDR3 sequence (DNA): TGTGCCAGCAGCGTTGAAGGGGTAGATGGCTACACCTTC. Translating gives CASSVEGVDGYTF. The entire variable domain, with the rest obtained from reference TRBV5-5 and TRBJ1-2, is as follows: DAGVTQSPTHLIKTRGQQVTLRCSPISGHKSVSWYQQVLGQGPQFIFQYYEKEERGRGNFPDRFSARQFPNYSSELNVNALLLGDSALYLCASSVEGVDGYTFGSGTRLTVV.

The chain employs TRBV2 and TRBJ2-1, with TRBD2 matching 11 bases. CDR3 length: 17 amino acids. Germline V gene sequence: CDR1 SNHLY, CDR2 FYNNEI. The V gene end was trimmed by 4 bases and the J gene end by 7 bases; junction bases not matched to a gene: 12. The CDR3 protein is CASSVNSGGVRWNEQFF. CDR3 DNA sequence: TGTGCCAGCAGTGTGAATAGCGGGGGGGTCCGTTGGAATGAGCAGTTCTTC.

This chain joins TRBV4-1 and TRBJ2-1, with TRBD2 matching over 8 bases. Germline lookup yields CDR1 MGHRA and CDR2 YSYEKL. Trimming took 1 base from V and 0 from J; bases not matched to a gene: 5. The CDR3 runs 17 residues. The chain's CDR3 is CASSQVSGASSYNEQFF. CDR3 nucleotides: TGCGCCAGCAGCCAAGTTAGCGGGGCGAGCTCCTACAATGAGCAGTTCTTC.

The chain carries TRBV7-2 and TRBJ1-4; 8 nucleotides match TRBD1. After removal of 5 bases from V and 4 bases from J, the junction contained 6 bases not matched to a gene. CDR3 size: 15 residues. Germline assignment: CDR1 SGHTA and CDR2 FQGNSA. The CDR3 region has the DNA TGTGCCAGCAGCAAACGGACAGGGAATAATGAAAAACTGTTTTTT. This encodes CASSKRTGNNEKLFF. The full variable domain, its missing parts supplied by reference TRBV7-2 and TRBJ1-4, is GAGVSQSPSNKVTEKGKDVELRCDPISGHTALYWYRQSLGQGLEFLIYFQGNSAPDKSGLPSDRFSAERTGGSVSTLTIQRTQQEDSAVYLCASSKRTGNNEKLFFGSGTQLSVL.